This T cell receptor (beta chain) was recovered during a study of cytomegalovirus exposure and HLA in healthy donors. This clone showed up just a few times. Germline values: CDR1 SGHRS, CDR2 YFSETQ. Trimming took 3 bases from V and 4 from J, leaving 13 bases between them. The CDR3 length is 14 residues. PCR amplification relied on 60 Vbeta primers (plus 13 Jbeta primers). TCRdb's copy holds only in-frame clones and misses some; the assay was immunoSEQ multiplex PCR. This table has over 35,000 clones, approximately 52% appearing once. J is TRBJ1-2 and V is TRBV5-1, with D possibly TRBD1 on 5 matching bases. The source is a human donor in good health. The sample was PBMCs. In DNA form, the CDR3 reads TGCGCCAGCAGCTCCTCCCGGGGGACCTATGGCTACACCTTC. This translates into CASSSSRGTYGYTF.